Shown below are 26 T cell receptor beta chains from a single sample sequenced in a study of blood T cell repertoires in COVID-19. Only in-frame clones appear in the TCRdb table, and some are missing; sequencing was by immunoSEQ multiplex PCR. The sample records some 100,000 clones, more than 85% being singletons. The source material was peripheral blood. Receptor source: a man in his sixties with acute or convalescent COVID-19.

This clone was observed a handful of times. This chain connects TRBV19 to TRBJ2-1; D may be TRBD2 (6 bases). The germline CDR1 and CDR2 sequences are LNHDA and SQIVND (reference sequence). CDR3 length equals 13 residues. V was trimmed by 3 bases and J by 9 bases, leaving 12 bases between them. The CDR3 region has the DNA TGTGCCAGTAGTATTACCGGACTACGTGAGCAGTTCTTC. Its translation is CASSITGLREQFF.

This clone came up a few times. This chain uses TRBV28 with TRBJ2-3; weak D call: TRBD2 (6 bases). Trimming removed 8 bases at V and 6 bases at J, with 18 bases between. The germline CDR1 and CDR2 sequences are MDHEN and SYDVKM. This CDR3 is 14 amino acids long. This chain's CDR3 is CASGEAGNLDTQYF. CDR3 DNA sequence: TGTGCCAGCGGGGAGGCAGGGAATCTGGATACGCAGTATTTT.

This clone was recorded only once. The chain carries TRBV6-5 and TRBJ2-7, with a weak D call TRBD2 (6 bases). The CDR3 is 15 residues long. Deletions cut 2 bases from V and 2 bases from J, with 13 bases between. Germline-derived CDR1 and CDR2 are MNHEY and SVGAGI. The CDR3 nucleotides read TGTGCCAGCAGTTACAATAGCGGATTTACCTACGAGCAGTACTTC. It yields the protein CASSYNSGFTYEQYF.

V is TRBV28 and J is TRBJ1-4, with D maybe TRBD1 (6 bases). Germline lookup yields CDR1 MDHEN and CDR2 SYDVKM. V was clipped by 2 bases and J by 6 bases, with 10 bases between them. The CDR3 contains 14 residues. CDR3 sequence reads: CASSLRGAYEKLFF. The CDR3 region has the DNA TGTGCCAGCAGTTTACGGGGGGCGTATGAAAAACTGTTTTTT.

The V and J genes are TRBV27 and TRBJ1-6, with a tentative D call TRBD1 (6 bases). Germline CDR1 reads MNHEY; CDR2 reads SMNVEV (reference sequence). The CDR3 extends over 16 amino acids. V lost 6 bases and J lost 3, with 15 bases in between. CDR3 sequence: CASSSSQGHYNSPLHF. The CDR3 DNA is TGTGCCAGCAGCTCCAGTCAGGGACACTATAATTCACCCCTCCACTTT.

The gene calls are TRBV10-3 and TRBJ2-1, with 11 bases fitting TRBD2. J was trimmed by 3 bases and V by 5 bases; bases with no gene match: 12. The CDR3 runs 18 residues. Germline V gene data show CDR1 as ENHRY and CDR2 as SYGVKD. Here the CDR3 reads CAISPILGTSGNYNEQFF. The CDR3 nucleotides read TGTGCCATCAGTCCAATTTTAGGGACTAGCGGAAACTACAATGAGCAGTTCTTC.

The chain joins TRBV28 to TRBJ1-5; TRBD1 might be the D (5 bases). Germline V gene sequence: CDR1 MDHEN, CDR2 SYDVKM. CDR3 length: 12 residues. V lost 3 bases to trimming and J lost 7 bases, with 7 bases between them. CDR3 in amino acids: CASSFGGQPQHF. The DNA of the CDR3 is TGTGCCAGCAGTTTCGGGGGACAGCCCCAGCATTTT. The whole variable domain, remainder taken from reference TRBV28 and TRBJ1-5, is DVKVTQSSRYLVKRTGEKVFLECVQDMDHENMFWYRQDPGLGLRLIYFSYDVKMKEKGDIPEGYSVSREKKERFSLILESASTNQTSMYLCASSFGGQPQHFGDGTRLSIL.

The chain uses TRBV28 and TRBJ2-7, with 14 bases identical to TRBD2. With V trimmed by 2 bases and J by 9 bases, 12 bases remained unmatched. The CDR3 has 17 residues. Looked up from germline, CDR1 is MDHEN and CDR2 is SYDVKM. For the CDR3, the DNA is TGTGCCAGCAGTTTACACCAGAGACTAGCGGGAGGGCCGGGGCAGTACTTC. Protein sequence: CASSLHQRLAGGPGQYF.

The chain has TRBV19 and TRBJ1-2, with a weak D call TRBD1 (6 bases). Germline lookup yields CDR1 LNHDA and CDR2 SQIVND (reference sequence). V shed 5 bases and J shed 3 bases, with 16 bases lying between them. CDR3 size: 15 residues. CDR3 sequence reads: CASSPELDSDYGYTF. CDR3 DNA: TGTGCCAGTAGTCCCGAACTGGACAGCGACTATGGCTACACCTTC.

The J gene is TRBJ1-2, the V gene TRBV9; D remains unclear. The V end was cut by 3 bases, the J end by 7 bases, with 22 bases between. The CDR3 totals 16 residues. CDR1 and CDR2 (germline): SGDLS, YYNGEE. CDR3 protein: CASSASTRRRVGGYTF. In DNA, the CDR3 is TGTGCCAGCAGCGCAAGTACTCGCCGGAGGGTGGGTGGCTACACCTTC.

The chain joins TRBV10-3 to TRBJ1-1; no definite D call. This CDR3 region has 13 residues. Trimming removed 6 bases at V and 0 bases at J, with 8 bases between. The germline V gene encodes CDR1 ENHRY and CDR2 SYGVKD. Here the CDR3 DNA reads TGTGCCATCAGGGCAGATGTGAACACTGAAGCTTTCTTT. Its protein product is CAIRADVNTEAFF.

The chain carries TRBV11-3 and TRBJ2-7; TRBD1 might be the D (6 bases). Germline CDR1 is SGHNT and CDR2 is YENEEA. This CDR3 region has 15 residues. Deletions cut 4 bases from V and 2 bases from J, with 15 bases between. Here the CDR3 DNA reads TGTGCCAGCAGCTCCCTACGACAGGACGCCTACGAGCAGTACTTC. It is translated as CASSSLRQDAYEQYF.

The V and J genes are TRBV19 and TRBJ1-4; 7 bases map to TRBD1. Germline V gene lookup returns CDR1 LNHDA and CDR2 SQIVND (reference sequence). The CDR3 consists of 16 residues. The junction had 10 bases not matched to a gene; V was cut back by 4 bases and J by 5 bases. CDR3 nucleotides: TGTGCCAGTAGTACCCCCGTGGGACAGCAGAATGAAAAACTGTTTTTT. Its translation: CASSTPVGQQNEKLFF.

The CDR3 spells CASSGDTRIYEQYF. The CDR3, as DNA: TGCGCCAGCAGCGGGGACACGCGCATTTACGAGCAGTACTTC. The chain uses TRBV5-1 and TRBJ2-7; D possibly corresponds to TRBD1 (6 bases). The V end was cut by 4 bases, the J end by 4 bases, with 15 bases between. The CDR3 length is 14 residues. The V gene's germline CDR1 is SGHRS and CDR2 YFSETQ. Looking up the rest from reference TRBV5-1 and TRBJ2-7 gives the full variable domain: KAGVTQTPRYLIKTRGQQVTLSCSPISGHRSVSWYQQTPGQGLQFLFEYFSETQRNKGNFPGRFSGRQFSNSRSEMNVSTLELGDSALYLCASSGDTRIYEQYFGPGTRLTVT.

The CDR3 here is CASLGQGRGGYTF. The CDR3 DNA is TGTGCCAGCCTGGGACAGGGGCGCGGTGGCTACACCTTC. The chain links TRBV28 to TRBJ1-2, with 10 bases identical to TRBD1. The V gene end was trimmed by 8 bases and the J gene end by 7 bases; junction bases not matched to a gene: 7. This CDR3 is 13 amino acids long. The germline gives CDR1 MDHEN, CDR2 SYDVKM.

This clone appeared a few times. This chain links TRBV5-1 with TRBJ2-5, with D tentatively TRBD2 (6 bases). Per germline, CDR1 SGHRS and CDR2 YFSETQ. This CDR3 is built from 13 residues. The V end was cut by 5 bases, the J end by 4 bases, with 12 bases between. CDR3 nucleotide sequence: TGCGCCAGCAGTCCGACTAGGGGAGAGACCCAGTACTTC. Protein product: CASSPTRGETQYF.

The gene calls are TRBV11-3 and TRBJ2-5, with a weak D call TRBD2 (7 bases). CDR3 length: 17 amino acids. Germline V CDR1 and CDR2: SGHNT, YENEEA. V dropped 1 base and J dropped 2 bases, with 17 bases sitting between them. CDR3 in DNA: TGTGCCAGCAGCTTAGGACGTAAGGGGGGACTACAAGAGACCCAGTACTTC. It yields the protein CASSLGRKGGLQETQYF.

CDR3 coding DNA: TGTGCCAGCAGCCTCGGGACAGGGAACAATGAGCAGTTCTTC. Translation: CASSLGTGNNEQFF. This rearrangement joins TRBV3-1 (or the pseudogene TRBV3-2) to TRBJ2-1; 9 nucleotides match TRBD1. The V segment lost 4 bases and the J segment 5 bases; nucleotides outside the gene matches: 3. CDR3 size: 14 residues. The germline gives CDR1 LGHDT, CDR2 YNNKEL (reference sequence).

V gene TRBV6-1 combines with J gene TRBJ1-2; possibly TRBD1 for D (5 bases). Trimming took off 3 bases at V and 6 bases at J, with 8 bases between the two ends. The CDR3 runs 12 residues. From germline, CDR1 is MNHNS and CDR2 SASEGT. The CDR3 bases are TGTGCCAGCAGTGATTGGGGGGATGGCTACACCTTC. The encoded protein is CASSDWGDGYTF.

This chain connects TRBV2 to TRBJ1-2; possibly TRBD1 for D (5 bases). Trimming shortened V by 3 bases and J by 5 bases, and 10 bases separated the two germline ends. Germline CDR1 and CDR2: SNHLY and FYNNEI. The CDR3 has 13 residues. The CDR3, as DNA: TGTGCCAGCAGTGAGGGGCCCCATTATGGCTACACCTTC. Its translation is CASSEGPHYGYTF. Full variable domain (missing parts from reference TRBV2 and TRBJ1-2): EPEVTQTPSHQVTQMGQEVILRCVPISNHLYFYWYRQILGQKVEFLVSFYNNEISEKSEIFDDQFSVERPDGSNFTLKIRSTKLEDSAMYFCASSEGPHYGYTFGSGTRLTVV.

This sequence joins TRBV28 and TRBJ1-5; no definite D call. V was cut by 11 bases and J by 2 bases, with 10 bases left in between. This CDR3 contains 12 residues. The germline gives CDR1 MDHEN, CDR2 SYDVKM. Here the CDR3 DNA reads TGTGCCGGGCAGAGTGGCAATCAGCCCCAGCATTTT. It codes for CAGQSGNQPQHF. The whole variable domain, remainder taken from reference TRBV28 and TRBJ1-5, is DVKVTQSSRYLVKRTGEKVFLECVQDMDHENMFWYRQDPGLGLRLIYFSYDVKMKEKGDIPEGYSVSREKKERFSLILESASTNQTSMYLCAGQSGNQPQHFGDGTRLSIL.

J is TRBJ2-5 and V is TRBV30; D is perhaps TRBD2 (5 bases). Germline values: CDR1 GTSNPN, CDR2 SVGIG (reference sequence). Trimming left V 6 bases short and J 5 bases short, with 19 bases between. CDR3 size: 14 residues. The DNA for the CDR3 is TGTGCCTGTAGGAACATGAGGGCCCTCGAGACCCAGTACTTC. Encoded protein: CACRNMRALETQYF.

This clone was found once. The chain recombines TRBV10-3 with TRBJ1-2, with D unresolved. The V gene lost 7 bases and the J gene lost 7 bases, with 19 bases spanning the gap. This CDR3 region has 14 residues. CDR1 is ENHRY, CDR2 SYGVKD, per germline. CDR3 amino acids: CAINPRTPEGGYTF. The CDR3 DNA reads TGTGCCATCAATCCCCGGACCCCGGAGGGTGGCTACACCTTC.

V usage is TRBV12-3 or TRBV12-4 and J usage is TRBJ1-5; D is unclear. This CDR3 has 13 residues. V was clipped by 7 bases and J by 8 bases, with 15 bases between them. In DNA, the CDR3 is TGTGCCAGCATGTCGTTCGGGGTTGAGCCCCAGCATTTT. As protein: CASMSFGVEPQHF.

In this sample, this clone turned up a few times. The rearrangement joins TRBV30 to TRBJ1-5, with D possibly TRBD1 on 5 matching bases. This CDR3 has 15 residues. Trimming pared 2 bases from V and 7 bases from J, leaving 18 bases between. Germline-derived CDR1 and CDR2 are GTSNPN and SVGIG (reference sequence). Written as DNA, the CDR3 is TGTGCCTGGAGTCTAACGGGGGGGTTATTGCAGCCCCAGCATTTT. It is translated as CAWSLTGGLLQPQHF.

The chain carries TRBV12-3 or TRBV12-4 and TRBJ1-2; a possible D gene is TRBD1 (6 bases). With 5 bases removed from V and 8 bases from J, the gap between germline ends came to 9 bases. The CDR3 covers 11 residues. The CDR3 reads CASSTGLGYTF. The CDR3 DNA reads TGTGCCAGCAGTACAGGGCTAGGCTACACCTTC.